The 5 T cell receptor beta chains given below trace back to one sample, sequenced in a study of siplizumab effects on memory and regulatory T cells. Using immunoSEQ multiplex PCR, the repertoire was profiled, and TCRdb retains in-frame clones only, with some absent. Altogether about 100,000 clones are present, roughly 94% being singletons, with the ten largest covering around 0.73%. The sample taken for sequencing was Tregs sorted from blood. These receptors came from a human donor in good health.

This clone was counted between two and nine times. The chain employs TRBV29-1 and TRBJ2-4; the D gene is possibly TRBD1 (6 bases). Germline V gene sequence: CDR1 SQVTM, CDR2 ANQGSEA. The CDR3 is 13 amino acids. V was cut by 2 bases and J by 1 base, with 6 bases left in between. The CDR3 DNA sequence: TGCAGCGTTGAACAGGGGGCCAAAAACATTCAGTACTTC. It yields the protein CSVEQGAKNIQYF.

CDR3 sequence (DNA): TGTGCCAGCAACACTCCTGGGGGCACTGACGAAAAACTGTTTTTT. Its translation: CASNTPGGTDEKLFF. V and J are TRBV6-1 and TRBJ1-4, with a tentative D call TRBD1 (6 bases). The CDR3 length is 15 residues. Between the trimmed V and J ends, which lost 7 bases and 8 bases, there was a span of 20 bases. CDR1 and CDR2 (germline): MNHNS, SASEGT.

The V and J genes are TRBV15 and TRBJ2-7; TRBD1 matches 7 bases. The V segment lost 1 base and the J segment 7 bases; nucleotides outside the gene matches: 4. The germline gives CDR1 LNHNV, CDR2 YYDKDF (reference sequence). This CDR3 is 13 amino acids long. Written as DNA, the CDR3 is TGTGCCACCAGCAGAGGACAGGGTAGGGAGCAGTACTTC. Translating it yields CATSRGQGREQYF. The full variable domain, rest sourced from reference TRBV15 and TRBJ2-7, is DAMVIQNPRYQVTQFGKPVTLSCSQTLNHNVMYWYQQKSSQAPKLLFHYYDKDFNNEADTPDNFQSRRPNTSFCFLDIRSPGLGDTAMYLCATSRGQGREQYFGPGTRLTVT.

The CDR3 bases are TGTGCCAGCAGTCAATCAGGGGAGATATCCTACGAGCAGTACTTC. Translated: CASSQSGEISYEQYF. This rearrangement joins TRBV25-1 to TRBJ2-7; the D gene is possibly TRBD1 (6 bases). Per germline, CDR1 MGHDK and CDR2 SYGVNS. V lost 5 bases and J 1 base, leaving 15 bases between the germline ends. This CDR3 contains 15 residues.

The rearrangement uses TRBV6-1 and TRBJ2-7; 9 bases agree with TRBD1. The CDR3 has 14 amino acids. J gave up 4 bases and V 7 bases, and 8 bases lay outside the gene matches. Per the germline V gene, CDR1 is MNHNS and CDR2 is SASEGT. The CDR3 spells CASKLGQGRYEQYF. The CDR3 nucleotides are TGTGCCAGCAAATTGGGACAGGGTCGGTACGAGCAGTACTTC.